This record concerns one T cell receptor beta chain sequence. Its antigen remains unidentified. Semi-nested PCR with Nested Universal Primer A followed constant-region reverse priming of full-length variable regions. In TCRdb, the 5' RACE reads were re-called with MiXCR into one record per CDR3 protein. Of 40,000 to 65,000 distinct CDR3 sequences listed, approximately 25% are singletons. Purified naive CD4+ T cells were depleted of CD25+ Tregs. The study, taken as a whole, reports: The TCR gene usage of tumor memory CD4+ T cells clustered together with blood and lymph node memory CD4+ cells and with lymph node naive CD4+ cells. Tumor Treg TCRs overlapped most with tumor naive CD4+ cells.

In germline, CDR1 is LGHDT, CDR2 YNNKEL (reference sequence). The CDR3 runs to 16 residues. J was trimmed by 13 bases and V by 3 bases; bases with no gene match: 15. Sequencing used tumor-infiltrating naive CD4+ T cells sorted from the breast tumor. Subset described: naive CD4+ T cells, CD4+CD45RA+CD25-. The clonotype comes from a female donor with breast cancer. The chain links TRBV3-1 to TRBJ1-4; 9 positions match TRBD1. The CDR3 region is CASSHQSGQGPEGLFF. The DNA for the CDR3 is TGTGCCAGCAGCCACCAATCCGGACAGGGGCCCGAGGGACTGTTTTTT.